These 28 T cell receptor beta chains originate from one sample sequenced in a study of T cells after yellow fever vaccination. TCRdb re-analysed the 5' RACE reads in MiXCR, keeping a single row per CDR3 protein. The sample lists around 500,000 distinct CDR3 sequences, just over 20% occurring once. Sequenced here: PBMCs, sampled approximately 22 days after the first yellow fever vaccination. The receptors come from a man between 18 and 29 years old who received the YFV17D yellow fever vaccine.

V and J are TRBV28 and TRBJ2-2; 9 bases align to TRBD1. Unmatched junction bases numbered 14, after V lost 8 bases and J lost 1 base. Germline V gene data show CDR1 as MDHEN and CDR2 as SYDVKM. CDR3 size: 18 residues. The CDR3 nucleotides are TGTGCCAGCGTCGACCGGGACAGGGACTACCTGAACACCGGGGAGCTGTTTTTT. Protein: CASVDRDRDYLNTGELFF.

This sequence joins TRBV29-1 and TRBJ1-2; D ambiguous. The CDR3 has 13 residues. The ends were cut back, 3 bases at V and 6 bases at J, with 14 bases in the middle. Germline V gene data show CDR1 as SQVTM and CDR2 as ANQGSEA. The CDR3 DNA reads as TGCAGCGTTGACGTGATGGGGATCCATGGCTACACCTTC. The encoded protein is CSVDVMGIHGYTF.

The J gene is TRBJ2-3, the V gene TRBV5-1, with D uncertain. Germline V gene sequence: CDR1 SGHRS, CDR2 YFSETQ. The CDR3 loop spans 14 amino acids. Trimming pared 5 bases from V and 6 bases from J, leaving 16 bases between. Here the CDR3 DNA reads TGCGCCAGCAGGCTGCTGGTGACTGGGGATACGCAGTATTTT. This sequence encodes CASRLLVTGDTQYF. Complete variable domain (other parts from reference TRBV5-1 and TRBJ2-3): KAGVTQTPRYLIKTRGQQVTLSCSPISGHRSVSWYQQTPGQGLQFLFEYFSETQRNKGNFPGRFSGRQFSNSRSEMNVSTLELGDSALYLCASRLLVTGDTQYFGPGTRLTVL.

This clonotype was counted between two and nine times. The chain has TRBV7-2 and TRBJ2-7; D is possibly TRBD2 (5 bases). Trimming took off 3 bases at V and 3 bases at J, with 18 bases between the two ends. The germline CDR1 and CDR2 sequences are SGHTA and FQGNSA. This CDR3 is 16 amino acids long. Written as DNA, the CDR3 is TGTGCCAGCAGCTTCCTACTCCTGACGGGATTCTACGAGCAGTACGTC. Its protein is CASSFLLLTGFYEQYV.

The rearrangement links TRBV12-3 or TRBV12-4 to TRBJ2-7, with 8 bases identical to TRBD1. The CDR3 is 13 amino acids. The ends lost 6 bases at V and 4 bases at J; junction bases unmatched: 5. The CDR3 loop is CASSGQGRYEQYF. For the CDR3, the DNA is TGTGCCAGCAGCGGACAGGGCCGATACGAGCAGTACTTC.

The V and J genes are TRBV5-1 and TRBJ2-5; 7 bases agree with TRBD1. This CDR3 contains 14 residues. Unmatched junction bases numbered 5, after V lost 1 base and J lost 5 bases. Germline CDR1 and CDR2: SGHRS and YFSETQ. The CDR3 loop reads CASSLTGVLETQYF. The CDR3 DNA reads TGCGCCAGCAGCTTGACAGGGGTGTTGGAGACCCAGTACTTC.

This clonotype was recorded a few times. The J gene is TRBJ1-2, the V gene TRBV7-9; D not certain. This CDR3 has 15 residues. The V end lost 2 bases, the J end lost 4 bases, and 14 bases lay between the germline ends. Germline CDR1 reads SEHNR; CDR2 reads FQNEAQ (reference sequence). For the CDR3, the DNA is TGTGCCAGCAGCTTATTGGAGGTCTTCTTCTATGGCTACACCTTC. The encoded protein is CASSLLEVFFYGYTF.

The chain links TRBV4-1 to TRBJ1-6, with D unresolved. The V and J ends lost 3 bases and 10 bases respectively, with 22 bases between them. Germline V lookup: CDR1 MGHRA, CDR2 YSYEKL. This CDR3 has 17 residues. Written as DNA, the CDR3 is TGCGCCAGCAGCCACGGAATTTTCGGGGAGTCGGGCTCACCCCTCCACTTT. As protein: CASSHGIFGESGSPLHF.

The genes are TRBV6-2 or TRBV6-3 and TRBJ1-5; the match to TRBD1 covers 9 bases. Trimming cost V 5 bases and J 6 bases; bases outside gene matches: 2. Germline V lookup: CDR1 MNHEY, CDR2 SVGEGT. CDR3 size: 13 residues. The CDR3: CASSGTGSQPQHF. The CDR3, as DNA: TGTGCCAGCAGTGGGACAGGGAGTCAGCCCCAGCATTTT.

This clonotype was seen repeatedly, ten times or more. The V gene is TRBV6-2 or TRBV6-3, the J gene TRBJ2-1; D call uncertain. Germline loops: CDR1 MNHEY, CDR2 SVGEGT. V was pared by 4 bases and J by 6 bases, with 7 bases between. The CDR3 length is 12 residues. CDR3 DNA: TGTGCCAGCAGTTCATGGTTCAATGAGCAGTTCTTC. This codes for CASSSWFNEQFF.

The chain links TRBV20-1 to TRBJ2-2; 8 positions match TRBD1. Per the germline V gene, CDR1 is DFQATT and CDR2 is SNEGSKA (reference sequence). The CDR3 totals 16 residues. CDR3 amino acids: CSFSITAQGAAGELFF. The CDR3 DNA follows: TGCAGCTTCAGTATCACGGCTCAGGGGGCCGCCGGGGAGCTGTTTTTT.

The gene calls are TRBV12-3 or TRBV12-4 and TRBJ2-7; 8 bases match TRBD1. The length of the CDR3 is 14 residues. The V segment lost 5 bases and the J segment 3 bases; nucleotides outside the gene matches: 6. This CDR3 reads CASSPTGALYEQYF. In DNA form, the CDR3 reads TGTGCCAGCAGTCCGACAGGGGCCCTCTACGAGCAGTACTTC.

This clonotype has more than one count but fewer than ten. The chain uses TRBV7-2 and TRBJ1-2; D is unclear. Germline CDR1 reads SGHTA; CDR2 reads FQGNSA. This CDR3 has 13 amino acids. The germline V and J ends were trimmed by 1 base and 4 bases, with 7 bases remaining between them. The CDR3: CASSLGQLYGYTF. For the CDR3, the DNA is TGTGCCAGCAGCTTAGGGCAGCTCTATGGCTACACCTTC.

This clonotype was detected a few times. The chain is built from TRBV14 and TRBJ2-7; a possible D gene is TRBD1 (6 bases). The germline V and J ends were trimmed by 0 bases and 6 bases, with 15 bases remaining between them. This CDR3 contains 15 residues. In germline, CDR1 is SGHDN, CDR2 FVKESK. The CDR3 loop is CASSQDTHRAGEQYV. DNA for the CDR3: TGTGCCAGCAGCCAAGATACCCACAGGGCGGGCGAGCAGTACGTC.

The chain recombines TRBV7-6 with TRBJ1-2; possible D gene TRBD1, 5 bases. There are 15 residues in the CDR3. Per germline, CDR1 SGHVS and CDR2 FNYEAQ. V shed 6 bases and J shed 7 bases, with 21 bases lying between them. The CDR3 bases are TGTGCCAGCAGTCCTTCAGGGTCGGGGGGAGGTGGCTACACCTTC. It encodes CASSPSGSGGGGYTF.

This sequence joins TRBV11-2 and TRBJ2-1; 12 positions agree with TRBD2. The CDR3 loop spans 16 amino acids. Germline V gene lookup returns CDR1 SGHAT and CDR2 FQNNGV. V shed 5 bases, J shed 2 bases, and the junction held 4 bases outside the gene matches. Written as DNA, the CDR3 is TGTGCCAGCAGCGCCCTAGCGGGGGGGCCCTACAATGAGCAGTTCTTC. Translating it yields CASSALAGGPYNEQFF.

This clonotype occurred a few times. The chain carries TRBV7-3 and TRBJ1-1; tentative D call: TRBD1 (5 bases). CDR1 is SGHTA and CDR2 is FQGTGA in the germline V gene. This CDR3 comprises 17 residues. Trimming removed 5 bases at V and 5 bases at J, with 24 bases between. The CDR3 is CASSKEPPWGVRTEAFF. As DNA, the CDR3 is TGTGCCAGCAGCAAAGAACCCCCTTGGGGCGTACGGACTGAAGCTTTCTTT.

The chain recombines TRBV20-1 with TRBJ1-3; D is ambiguous. The germline V gene encodes CDR1 DFQATT and CDR2 SNEGSKA (reference sequence). This CDR3 region has 15 residues. V lost 2 bases and J lost 6, with 17 bases in between. Here the CDR3 DNA reads TGCAGTGCTAGAACGTCGTCAGTGAACGAAAACACCATATATTTT. Amino acid sequence: CSARTSSVNENTIYF.

The chain is built from TRBV7-6 and TRBJ2-2; D may be TRBD1 or TRBD2 (6 bases each). V dropped 8 bases and J dropped 11 bases, with 18 bases sitting between them. CDR1 and CDR2 from the germline V gene are SGHVS and FNYEAQ. The CDR3 consists of 13 residues. The CDR3 region has the DNA TGTGCCAGCGGGGGGCAAAACTCCGAAGAGCTGTTTTTT. Translated: CASGGQNSEELFF.

The V gene is TRBV6-5, the J gene TRBJ1-6; D unclear. CDR3 length: 12 residues. V lost 3 bases, J lost 7 bases, and 4 bases lay in between. The germline V gene has CDR1 MNHEY and CDR2 SVGAGI. This CDR3 is CASSYLNSPLHF. Here the CDR3 DNA reads TGTGCCAGCAGTTATCTGAATTCACCCCTCCACTTT.

The rearrangement joins TRBV4-2 to TRBJ2-1; 7 bases match TRBD1. In germline, CDR1 is LGHNA, CDR2 YNFKEQ. V shed 1 base, J shed 7 bases, and the junction held 13 bases outside the gene matches. The CDR3 consists of 17 residues. CDR3 in amino acids: CASSQGTGTAGRNEQFF. CDR3 coding DNA: TGTGCCAGCAGCCAAGGGACCGGGACAGCAGGTCGGAATGAGCAGTTCTTC.

This clonotype turned up a few times. V gene TRBV10-3 combines with J gene TRBJ2-3, with 7 bases fitting TRBD1. This CDR3 region has 16 residues. Trimming at V came to 6 bases and at J to 0 bases, leaving 9 bases not matched to a gene. Germline-derived CDR1 and CDR2 are ENHRY and SYGVKD. As DNA, the CDR3 is TGTGCCATCAGCATGAGAGGGACAGTTAGCACAGATACGCAGTATTTT. This sequence encodes CAISMRGTVSTDTQYF.

This clonotype came up a few times. CDR3 protein: CASSSWGQKNTGELFF. In DNA form, the CDR3 reads TGTGCCAGCAGTTCCTGGGGACAGAAGAACACCGGGGAGCTGTTTTTT. The chain carries TRBV6-5 and TRBJ2-2; TRBD1 aligns across 7 bases. The CDR3 sequence is 16 residues long. CDR1 is MNHEY, CDR2 SVGAGI, per germline. V gave up 4 bases and J gave up 1 base; unmatched junction bases: 6.

Only a few counts were recorded for this clonotype. The chain recombines TRBV11-1 with TRBJ1-1; D gene uncertain. CDR3 length: 18 amino acids. V lost 2 bases and J lost 7, with 26 bases in between. Germline values: CDR1 SGHAT, CDR2 FQDESV (reference sequence). CDR3 amino acids: CASSLPPQRTRPTIEAFF. The CDR3 DNA reads as TGTGCCAGCAGCTTACCCCCACAGCGGACCCGGCCAACGATTGAAGCTTTCTTT.

The table lists this clonotype with many counts. The chain recombines TRBV5-4 with TRBJ2-7; 7 bases agree with TRBD1. Germline trimming cut 2 bases from V and 3 bases from J; bases unmatched to any gene: 5. CDR1 is SGHNT, CDR2 YYREEE, per germline (reference sequence). The CDR3 totals 14 residues. The CDR3 DNA follows: TGTGCCAGCAGCTTCAACAGGGGAAGCTACGAGCAGTACGTC. Protein product: CASSFNRGSYEQYV.

The V and J genes are TRBV6-2 or TRBV6-3 and TRBJ2-1, with 7 nucleotides matching TRBD2. The J segment lost 2 bases and the V segment lost 7 bases, leaving 14 bases of the junction unmatched. CDR1 is MNHEY and CDR2 is SVGEGT in the germline V gene. CDR3 length equals 17 residues. The CDR3 reads CASTPPRAGYTYNEQFF. In nucleotides, the CDR3 is TGTGCCAGCACCCCCCCCAGAGCGGGGTACACCTACAATGAGCAGTTCTTC.

This clonotype was observed a few times. The chain couples TRBV5-6 to TRBJ2-7; possible D gene TRBD2, 6 bases. Trimming stripped 6 bases from V and 2 bases from J, with 15 bases between. This CDR3 has 14 amino acids. The germline CDR1 and CDR2 sequences are SGHDT and YYEEEE. In nucleotides, the CDR3 is TGTGCCAGCACCACGGGCGGGGTTCCCTACGAGCAGTACGTC. As protein: CASTTGGVPYEQYV.

This clonotype turned up a few times. This chain links TRBV6-2 or TRBV6-3 with TRBJ2-3; TRBD2 agrees at 13 bases. V was pared by 0 bases and J by 0 bases, with 6 bases of the junction left unmatched. In germline, CDR1 is MNHEY, CDR2 SVGEGT. CDR3 length equals 19 residues. The CDR3 protein is CASSYSSGLAGASTDTQYF. The CDR3 DNA is TGTGCCAGCAGTTACTCGTCAGGACTAGCGGGGGCAAGCACAGATACGCAGTATTTT.